Below are 17 T cell receptor beta chains sequenced from a single sample in a study of T cells expressing NK-cell markers. TCRdb re-analyzed the 5' RACE reads; it lists each CDR3 protein once, without DNA. The sample's table shows about 260,000 distinct CDR3 sequences. The sequenced material came from blood T cells: a sorted CD56 or NKG2C T cell subset, CD4+ or CD8+ T cells, or bulk PBMC T cells (not recorded which). Receptor source: a woman aged 18-69 years in good health.

The chain recombines TRBV5-4 with TRBJ2-5. CDR1 is SGHNT and CDR2 is YYREEE in the germline V gene (reference sequence). The CDR3 extends over 13 amino acids. The CDR3 spells CASSQMTRETQYF.

The chain recombines TRBV4-1 with TRBJ1-4; TCRdb picks TRBD1, but there is no DNA to check that call. Germline V lookup: CDR1 MGHRA, CDR2 YSYEKL. The CDR3 covers 17 residues. The CDR3: CASSQVGRGATNEKLFF.

The rearrangement links TRBV3-1 to TRBJ2-2; TCRdb's D call of TRBD1 is untestable without DNA. CDR3 length: 16 residues. Germline V CDR1 and CDR2: LGHDT, YNNKEL (reference sequence). The CDR3 region is CASSRRAGGVGGELFF.

The rearrangement joins TRBV5-1 to TRBJ1-2. Germline V gene data show CDR1 as SGHRS and CDR2 as YFSETQ. The CDR3 sequence is 14 residues long. The CDR3 reads CASSLDAGAYGYTF.

V and J are TRBV10-2 and TRBJ2-1. The CDR3 runs to 15 residues. CDR1 and CDR2 from the germline V gene are WSHSY and SAAADI. CDR3 loop: CASSMQIPIYNEQFF.

The chain links TRBV12-3 or TRBV12-4 to TRBJ2-2; the D gene TCRdb calls, TRBD1, cannot be checked with no DNA. CDR3 size: 15 residues. CDR3 loop: CASSLAGGRVGELFF.

The rearrangement uses TRBV6-5 and TRBJ2-7. The CDR3 sequence is 14 residues long. Per the germline V gene, CDR1 is MNHEY and CDR2 is SVGAGI. The CDR3 sequence: CASSLVYGAYEQYF.

This chain uses TRBV7-9 with TRBJ1-2; with no DNA, the TCRdb D assignment of TRBD1 cannot be verified. Germline V gene lookup returns CDR1 SEHNR and CDR2 FQNEAQ (reference sequence). CDR3 length equals 13 residues. The CDR3 here is CASSSTGLHGYTF.

V is TRBV7-9 and J is TRBJ2-1; TCRdb selects TRBD2, and the lack of DNA leaves this call unchecked. Germline CDR1 reads SEHNR; CDR2 reads FQNEAQ (reference sequence). The CDR3 contains 15 residues. The chain's CDR3 is CASSALAGPFGEQFF. Using reference TRBV7-9 and TRBJ2-1 for the parts outside the CDR3, the full variable domain is DTGVSQNPRHKITKRGQNVTFRCDPISEHNRLYWYRQTLGQGPEFLTYFQNEAQLEKSRLLSDRFSAERPKGSFSTLEIQRTEQGDSAMYLCASSALAGPFGEQFFGPGTRLTVL.

CDR3 protein: CASSLGRRGNYGYTF. This chain joins TRBV5-6 and TRBJ1-2; TCRdb calls TRBD1, which cannot be checked without DNA. The V gene's germline CDR1 is SGHDT and CDR2 YYEEEE. This CDR3 comprises 15 residues.

The chain uses TRBV7-2 and TRBJ1-6; without DNA, the TCRdb call of TRBD1 cannot be checked. Germline V lookup: CDR1 SGHTA, CDR2 FQGNSA. The CDR3 sequence is 14 residues long. The CDR3 here is CASRQDTRNSPLHF.

The genes are TRBV20-1 and TRBJ2-7; TCRdb reports TRBD1, a call that lacks DNA to check it against. The CDR3 has 13 residues. Germline assignment: CDR1 DFQATT and CDR2 SNEGSKA (reference sequence). CDR3: CSAGYRGPYEQYF.

The V and J genes are TRBV20-1 and TRBJ1-3; without DNA, the TCRdb call of TRBD1 cannot be checked. This CDR3 has 13 residues. CDR1 DFQATT and CDR2 SNEGSKA come from the germline V gene (reference sequence). The CDR3 sequence is CSALQGSGNTIYF.

The J gene is TRBJ1-1, the V gene TRBV6-6; TCRdb's assignment of TRBD1 cannot be checked, as there is no DNA. This CDR3 is built from 13 residues. The germline V gene encodes CDR1 MNHNY and CDR2 SVGAGI (reference sequence). The CDR3 loop is CASCRDRNTEAFF.

The chain employs TRBV13 and TRBJ1-6. The CDR3 sequence is 13 residues long. CDR1 and CDR2 from the germline V gene are PRHDT and FYEKMQ (reference sequence). The CDR3 sequence is CASSLGPDSPLHF.

The chain is built from TRBV30 and TRBJ1-1. The V gene's germline CDR1 is GTSNPN and CDR2 SVGIG (reference sequence). This CDR3 is built from 12 residues. CDR3 residues: CAEGRDGTEAFF.

The chain employs TRBV24-1 and TRBJ2-1; TCRdb designates TRBD2, a call that cannot be tested without DNA. Germline V gene lookup returns CDR1 KGHDR and CDR2 SFDVKD. This CDR3 region has 15 residues. CDR3 region: CATSRTSGGNNEQFF.